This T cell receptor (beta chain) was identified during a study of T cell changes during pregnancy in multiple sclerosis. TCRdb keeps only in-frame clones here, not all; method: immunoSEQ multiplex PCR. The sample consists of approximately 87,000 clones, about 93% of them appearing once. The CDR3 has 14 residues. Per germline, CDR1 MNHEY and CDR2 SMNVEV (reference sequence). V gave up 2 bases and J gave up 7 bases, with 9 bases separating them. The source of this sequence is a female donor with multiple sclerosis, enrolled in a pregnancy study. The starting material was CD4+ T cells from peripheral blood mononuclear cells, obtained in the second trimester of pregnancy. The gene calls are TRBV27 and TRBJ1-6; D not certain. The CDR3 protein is CASSLRGINSPLHF. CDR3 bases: TGTGCCAGCAGTTTAAGAGGGATAAATTCACCCCTCCACTTT.